What follows describes a single TCR beta chain. TCRdb's table, derived via immunoSEQ multiplex PCR, lists solely in-frame clones and lacks some. The data contain 540,000 or so clones, approximately 78% of them seen just once; the ten biggest clones take up more than 0.01%. The data were taken from a study of shared T cell receptors in the human thymus. Germline V gene lookup returns CDR1 MGHRA and CDR2 YSYEKL. The CDR3 has 18 amino acids. Trimming pared 0 bases from V and 0 bases from J, leaving 14 bases between. Another study also made use of these data, one on human thymus T cells. From that report: Having surgery to correct congenital heart defects, healthy Finnish infants acted as the donors. Corrective cardiac operations yielded the resected thymus tissue. In thymic and blood repertoires alike, V and J usage looked biased. Related work showed strongly overlapping thymic repertoires across unrelated individuals.

The chain couples TRBV4-1 to TRBJ2-2, with a tentative D call TRBD1 (5 bases). Sequencing was performed on thymocytes. The origin of this receptor is a boy in the first two years of life with a congenital heart defect. As DNA, the CDR3 is TGCGCCAGCAGCCAAGAAACCTGCTTGGGGCCGAACACCGGGGAGCTGTTTTTT. This gives the protein CASSQETCLGPNTGELFF.